This T cell receptor beta chain was documented in a study of blood T cells in healthy people across ages. Overall study context: Capture via template switching afforded approximately one barcoded beta molecule per two T cells.

Primers used in a second PCR of roughly 6 to 12 cycles were a sample-barcoded 5' primer and a J-beta primer mix. One entry per CDR3 protein results from TCRdb running MiXCR on the 5' RACE reads. This table has around 1,700,000 distinct CDR3 sequences, roughly 28% appearing once. Turning to this clonotype: One end of the junction varies from germline; a read error may be responsible.

The TCR originated in a woman aged 30 to 39 in good health. The sample comprised blood.

The CDR3 reads CASSIQAAGYEQYF. As DNA, the CDR3 is TGCGCCAGCAGTATACAGGCGGCCGGCTACGAGCAGTACTTC. This rearrangement joins TRBV28 to TRBJ2-7, with D tentatively TRBD1 (5 bases). Germline V CDR1 and CDR2: MDHEN, SYDVKM. This CDR3 comprises 14 residues.